This T cell receptor beta chain derives from a study of Graves' ophthalmopathy and Graves' hyperthyroidism. The study's findings and limits: Blood samples also showed most expanded thyroid clonotypes exceeding 0.001 frequency.

Certain patients were not enrolled. These were patients with other autoimmune diseases, uncontrolled infections, pregnancy or lactation. The diagnostic workup employed clinical symptoms, serum thyroxine, TRAb, thyroid ultrasound and orbital computed tomography. The TCR beta CDR3 regions underwent amplification from RNA transcripts. First-round RT-PCR used HTBI primers; second-round multiplex PCR followed. TCRdb used MiXCR to reprocess the multiplex PCR reads, holding one entry per CDR3 protein. The sample contains roughly 380,000 distinct CDR3 sequences, roughly 15% of which appear only once. This clonotype came up many times. Its antigen is not known. At one boundary the junction diverges from the germline segment, which might be a read error. The sequence derives from a woman aged 18-29 years with stable Graves' hyperthyroidism. Material for sequencing was peripheral blood.

This CDR3 is CASSSGHGYTGELFF. Written as DNA, the CDR3 is TGTGCTAGCAGCTCCGGCCACGGATACACCGGGGAGCTGTTTTTT. This chain uses TRBV7-7 with TRBJ2-2; D call uncertain. The germline V gene has CDR1 SSHAT and CDR2 FNYEAQ (reference sequence). The CDR3 is 15 amino acids.